A selection of T cell receptor beta chains follows, all from one sample in a study of shared clonotypes between healthy human individuals. Generated by immunoSEQ multiplex PCR, the TCRdb table keeps only in-frame clones and is missing some. The profile shows 450,000 to 500,000 clones, roughly 85% of them singletons. Material for sequencing was PBMCs. These TCRs come from a woman between 40 and 50 years old in good health. Some clones in this sample may be carry-over from other donors' samples. Each CDR3 is given with its conserved first and last residue. Each record gives: clone size, CDR3 length, J gene, V gene, CDR3 protein. Clone size, where shown, is once, few, many, or a class for clones that have expanded.

clone_size: few
cdr3_length: 14
j_call: TRBJ2-4
v_call: TRBV19
cdr3_aa: CASRDILAKNIQYF

clone_size: -
cdr3_length: 13
j_call: TRBJ1-3
v_call: TRBV30
cdr3_aa: CAWTGRSGNTIYF

clone_size: -
cdr3_length: 11
j_call: TRBJ2-1
v_call: TRBV7-9
cdr3_aa: CASSSANEQFF

clone_size: -
cdr3_length: 13
j_call: TRBJ2-7
v_call: TRBV29-1
cdr3_aa: CSVRLAGMSREYF

clone_size: once
cdr3_length: 14
j_call: TRBJ2-3
v_call: TRBV9
cdr3_aa: CASSVSGKSDTQYF

clone_size: -
cdr3_length: 12
j_call: TRBJ2-7
v_call: TRBV7-3
cdr3_aa: CASSTNGLLLHF

clone_size: -
cdr3_length: 16
j_call: TRBJ2-1
v_call: TRBV7-6
cdr3_aa: CASSLGAGEGANEQFF

clone_size: -
cdr3_length: 13
j_call: TRBJ2-7
v_call: TRBV6-6
cdr3_aa: CASSREGLYEQYF

clone_size: -
cdr3_length: 13
j_call: TRBJ1-1
v_call: TRBV5-6
cdr3_aa: CASSWGQAGGAFF

clone_size: -
cdr3_length: 17
j_call: TRBJ2-1
v_call: TRBV9
cdr3_aa: CASSVSGAGLGRDEQFF

clone_size: -
cdr3_length: 17
j_call: TRBJ2-5
v_call: TRBV30
cdr3_aa: CAWRNPGLAGGRETQYF

clone_size: few
cdr3_length: 14
j_call: TRBJ1-2
v_call: TRBV10-2
cdr3_aa: CASSESSGEGGYTF

clone_size: -
cdr3_length: 15
j_call: TRBJ2-7
v_call: TRBV5-5
cdr3_aa: CASSLAGGGSYEQYF

clone_size: -
cdr3_length: 14
j_call: TRBJ2-1
v_call: TRBV28
cdr3_aa: CASSFGGLYNEQFF

clone_size: many
cdr3_length: 13
j_call: TRBJ1-1
v_call: TRBV30
cdr3_aa: CAWTAGRNTEAFF

clone_size: -
cdr3_length: 14
j_call: TRBJ2-2
v_call: TRBV7-3
cdr3_aa: CASRSSGSTGELFF

clone_size: -
cdr3_length: 14
j_call: TRBJ2-2
v_call: TRBV5-1
cdr3_aa: CASSFAQNTGELFF

clone_size: -
cdr3_length: 15
j_call: TRBJ2-3
v_call: TRBV11-2
cdr3_aa: CASSLDPTPTDTQYF

clone_size: -
cdr3_length: 15
j_call: TRBJ2-7
v_call: TRBV5-5
cdr3_aa: CASSLAGGEFGEQYF

clone_size: -
cdr3_length: 16
j_call: TRBJ2-1
v_call: TRBV10-2
cdr3_aa: CASTAHAGGSWGEQFF

clone_size: -
cdr3_length: 15
j_call: TRBJ2-2
v_call: TRBV7-9
cdr3_aa: CASSPTGWDTGELFF

clone_size: -
cdr3_length: 16
j_call: TRBJ2-2
v_call: TRBV2
cdr3_aa: CASSADRVSNTGELFF

clone_size: once
cdr3_length: 16
j_call: TRBJ2-1
v_call: TRBV28
cdr3_aa: CASSPSGQRVYNEQFF

clone_size: -
cdr3_length: 17
j_call: TRBJ2-1
v_call: TRBV7-6
cdr3_aa: CASSLALMGLSYNEQFF

clone_size: many
cdr3_length: 16
j_call: TRBJ2-3
v_call: TRBV5-1
cdr3_aa: CASSVLDSTSTDTQYF

clone_size: -
cdr3_length: 12
j_call: TRBJ2-5
v_call: TRBV28
cdr3_aa: CASSGGPETQYF

clone_size: -
cdr3_length: 13
j_call: TRBJ2-7
v_call: TRBV13
cdr3_aa: CASSPRSSYEQYF

clone_size: -
cdr3_length: 16
j_call: TRBJ2-5
v_call: TRBV30
cdr3_aa: CAWSVRLRGRGETQYF

clone_size: once
cdr3_length: 14
j_call: TRBJ2-4
v_call: TRBV5-1
cdr3_aa: CASNGGGAKNIQYF

clone_size: -
cdr3_length: 13
j_call: TRBJ2-1
v_call: TRBV10-3
cdr3_aa: CAISESAVGEQFF

clone_size: -
cdr3_length: 15
j_call: TRBJ2-3
v_call: TRBV7-3
cdr3_aa: CASSLLAGFLNTQYF

clone_size: once
cdr3_length: 16
j_call: TRBJ2-7
v_call: TRBV4-2
cdr3_aa: CASSQEAAEKPYEQYF

clone_size: -
cdr3_length: 14
j_call: TRBJ1-5
v_call: TRBV19
cdr3_aa: CASSSNREDQPQHF